Given below is one T cell receptor beta chain in context. Its antigen remains unknown. Germline lookup yields CDR1 SGHDT and CDR2 YYEEEE. CDR3 length: 13 residues. With 3 bases removed from V and 3 bases from J, the gap between germline ends came to 9 bases. Everyone who donated was a healthy bone marrow donor. Whereas donors were nominally healthy upon sampling, unrecorded immune exposures were probable. These data are taken from a study of cytomegalovirus exposure and HLA in healthy donors. Study-wide results and limits: An ancestry cluster, one associated with Asian ancestry, reportedly showed fewer N-insertions than the roughly 700-donor mean in a later analysis.

Primers: 60 Vbeta forward and 13 Jbeta reverse. This table comes from immunoSEQ multiplex PCR, and its TCRdb copy is limited to in-frame clones, with some not included. The sample carries 190,000 or so clones, 80% recorded once. Source material: PBMCs. The sequence was collected from a boy aged 5-17 years in good health and CMV-seronegative. This rearrangement joins TRBV5-6 to TRBJ1-1, with D perhaps TRBD1 (6 bases). The DNA of the CDR3 is TGTGCCAGCAGCTGGCGGACAGACACTGAAGCTTTCTTT. It yields the protein CASSWRTDTEAFF.